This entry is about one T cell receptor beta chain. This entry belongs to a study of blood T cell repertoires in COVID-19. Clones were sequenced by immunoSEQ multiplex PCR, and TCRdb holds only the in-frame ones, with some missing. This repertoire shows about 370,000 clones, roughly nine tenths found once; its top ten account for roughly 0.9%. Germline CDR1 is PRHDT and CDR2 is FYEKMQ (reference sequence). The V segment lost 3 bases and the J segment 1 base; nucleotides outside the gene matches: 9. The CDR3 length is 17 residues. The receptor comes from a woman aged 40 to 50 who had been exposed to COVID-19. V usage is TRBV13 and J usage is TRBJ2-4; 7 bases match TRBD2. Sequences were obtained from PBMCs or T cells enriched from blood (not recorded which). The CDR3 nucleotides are TGTGCCAGCAGCTTGGGTGGCGGGAGATGGGCCAAAAACATTCAGTACTTC. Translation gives CASSLGGGRWAKNIQYF.